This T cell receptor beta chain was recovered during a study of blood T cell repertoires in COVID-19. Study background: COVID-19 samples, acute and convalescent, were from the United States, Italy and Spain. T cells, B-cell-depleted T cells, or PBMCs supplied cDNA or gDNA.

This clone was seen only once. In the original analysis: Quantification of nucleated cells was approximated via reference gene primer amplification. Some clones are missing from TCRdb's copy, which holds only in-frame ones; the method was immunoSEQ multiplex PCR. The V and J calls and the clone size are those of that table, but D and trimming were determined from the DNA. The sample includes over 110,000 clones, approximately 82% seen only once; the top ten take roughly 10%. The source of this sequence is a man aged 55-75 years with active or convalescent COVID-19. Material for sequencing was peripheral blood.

CDR3 sequence (DNA): TGTGCCAGCAGCCTTCATATAGACAGTATTTCTGAGCAGTTCTTC. This sequence encodes CASSLHIDSISEQFF. The gene calls are TRBV3-1 (or the pseudogene TRBV3-2) and TRBJ2-1; TRBD1 is a possible D gene (5 bases). The CDR3 is made up of 15 amino acids. V was trimmed by 4 bases and J by 9 bases, leaving 19 bases between them. CDR1 is LGHDT, CDR2 YNNKEL, per germline (reference sequence).